Listed below are T cell receptor beta chains from one sample, sequenced in a study of graft-versus-host responses after intestinal transplantation. The repertoire was sequenced with immunoSEQ multiplex PCR; TCRdb's copy has only in-frame clones and lacks some. Among 70,000 to 95,000 clones, 85% to 95% were seen once, and the ten largest hold around 1.2%. For these receptors, no antigen is known. This sample comprised unstimulated CD8+ T cells sorted from spleen or lymph node cells, obtained before transplant. All receptors derive from a human donor who was the organ donor for an intestinal transplant. CDR3s include the opening cysteine and the closing phenylalanine or tryptophan. A D gene is named only where the DNA matches it firmly. Not all rows give a size; the values are once, few, many and, for expanded clones, a class.

NA,TRBJ1-4,NA,TRBV15,CATSQVQGVFSDEKLFF,TGTGCCACCAGCCAAGTGCAAGGGGTCTTTTCCGATGAAAAACTGTTTTTT
NA,TRBJ1-3,NA,TRBV25-1,CASRRGGNTIYF,TGTGCCAGCCGTCGGGGAGGAAACACCATATATTTT
NA,TRBJ2-3,TRBD2,TRBV6-1,CASSRLAGVSDTQYF,TGTGCCAGCAGTCGACTAGCGGGAGTATCAGATACGCAGTATTTT
NA,TRBJ2-7,TRBD2,TRBV4-1,CASSQARTSGDHEQYF,TGCGCCAGCAGCCAAGCCCGGACTAGCGGGGACCACGAGCAGTACTTC
NA,TRBJ2-7,NA,TRBV28,CASSLNSIYEQYF,TGTGCCAGCAGTTTAAACAGCATCTACGAGCAGTACTTC
NA,TRBJ1-3,NA,TRBV6-1,CASSGQPDFDFGNTIYF,TGTGCCAGCAGTGGACAGCCCGATTTTGACTTCGGAAACACCATATATTTT
NA,TRBJ1-4,NA,TRBV7-8,CASSLGREEKLFF,TGTGCCAGCAGCTTAGGGAGGGAGGAAAAACTGTTTTTT
NA,TRBJ2-1,NA,TRBV19,CASRRDPGYNEQFF,TGTGCCAGTAGACGGGATCCCGGGTACAATGAGCAGTTCTTC
NA,TRBJ2-2,NA,TRBV4-2,CASSQRLPRGELFF,TGTGCCAGCAGCCAACGACTACCTCGAGGGGAGCTGTTTTTT
once,TRBJ1-1,NA,TRBV29-1,CSVEGRALEYTEAFF,TGCAGCGTTGAAGGCAGGGCCCTAGAGTACACTGAAGCTTTCTTT
NA,TRBJ2-1,NA,TRBV7-8,CASSIEGAGTEQFF,TGTGCCAGCAGCATAGAAGGGGCTGGAACTGAGCAGTTCTTC
NA,TRBJ1-1,NA,TRBV9,CASSVMGGTAFF,TGTGCCAGCAGCGTAATGGGGGGGACGGCTTTCTTT
NA,TRBJ1-2,NA,TRBV7-9,CASSPPGNDGYTF,TGTGCCAGCAGCCCTCCGGGGAACGATGGCTACACCTTC
NA,TRBJ2-1,TRBD2,TRBV19,CASSILAAYNEQFF,TGTGCCAGTAGTATTCTAGCGGCCTACAATGAGCAGTTCTTC
NA,TRBJ1-2,TRBD1,TRBV11-3,CASSLHPGTEKQGGYTF,TGTGCCAGCAGCCTCCACCCCGGGACAGAGAAGCAGGGTGGCTACACCTTC
NA,TRBJ1-2,NA,TRBV9,CASSPTRGRAFYGYTF,TGTGCCAGCAGCCCCACGCGGGGCAGGGCGTTCTATGGCTACACCTTC
NA,TRBJ2-3,NA,TRBV27,CASSLVREITDTQYF,TGTGCCAGCAGTTTAGTCCGGGAGATCACAGATACGCAGTATTTT
NA,TRBJ2-7,TRBD2,TRBV19,CASSIVGGGPDEQYF,TGTGCCAGTAGTATAGTCGGGGGAGGGCCGGACGAGCAGTACTTC
NA,TRBJ1-2,NA,TRBV4-1,CASSPVPASGDGYTF,TGCGCCAGCAGCCCAGTCCCTGCGTCAGGGGACGGCTACACCTTC
NA,TRBJ2-1,TRBD2,TRBV6-5,CASSYGLAGYNEQFF,TGTGCCAGCAGTTATGGTCTAGCGGGATACAATGAGCAGTTCTTC
NA,TRBJ1-1,NA,TRBV5-6,CASSSNRDQAFF,TGTGCCAGCAGCTCCAACAGGGACCAAGCTTTCTTT
NA,TRBJ2-1,NA,TRBV27,CASSPDSYNEQFF,TGTGCCAGCAGCCCTGACAGCTACAATGAGCAGTTCTTC
NA,TRBJ2-1,NA,TRBV7-2,CASSLSLSSYNEQFF,TGTGCCAGCAGCTTAAGCCTTAGCTCCTACAATGAGCAGTTCTTC
once,TRBJ2-3,TRBD2,TRBV27,CASSLGTSGSLDTQYF,TGTGCCAGCAGTCTGGGGACTAGCGGGAGTCTAGATACGCAGTATTTT
once,TRBJ1-1,TRBD1,TRBV27,CASSYSPGQGAKEAFF,TGTGCCAGCAGTTATTCCCCGGGACAGGGGGCCAAAGAAGCTTTCTTT
NA,TRBJ2-7,TRBD2,TRBV6-6,CASSLTSGGFYEQYF,TGTGCCAGCAGTTTAACTAGCGGGGGGTTCTACGAGCAGTACTTC
NA,TRBJ1-3,TRBD1,TRBV28,CASSQTGAYSGNTIYF,TGTGCCAGCAGTCAAACAGGGGCTTACTCTGGAAACACCATATATTTT
NA,TRBJ2-4,NA,TRBV11-1,CASSPYREAKNIQYF,TGTGCCAGCAGCCCCTACAGGGAAGCCAAAAACATTCAGTACTTC
NA,TRBJ2-7,TRBD2,TRBV7-6,CASSPGLAGSYEQYF,TGTGCCAGCAGCCCCGGACTAGCGGGCTCCTACGAGCAGTACTTC
NA,TRBJ2-7,TRBD2,TRBV19,CASTKTGLRSYEQYF,TGTGCCAGTACTAAAACGGGACTAAGGTCCTACGAGCAGTACTTC
NA,TRBJ2-3,NA,TRBV5-4,CASSTNPTPQYF,TGTGCCAGCAGCACCAATCCGACTCCGCAGTATTTT
NA,TRBJ1-1,NA,TRBV28,CASSPDDRTGSEAFF,TGTGCCAGCAGTCCCGACGATCGGACCGGGAGTGAGGCTTTCTTT
NA,TRBJ2-1,TRBD2,TRBV11-2,CASSSIAGGPSYNEQFF,TGTGCCAGCAGCTCGATAGCGGGAGGGCCCTCCTACAATGAGCAGTTCTTC
NA,TRBJ1-1,NA,TRBV7-6,CASSPQVAGTHTEAFF,TGTGCCAGCAGCCCTCAAGTAGCGGGGACTCACACTGAAGCTTTCTTT
NA,TRBJ2-7,TRBD1,TRBV28,CASSFPGDRTTRDF,TGTGCCAGCAGTTTTCCTGGGGACAGAACCACCCGGGACTTC
once,TRBJ1-5,NA,TRBV27,CASSSTAYSNQPQHF,TGTGCCAGCAGTTCGACAGCCTATAGCAATCAGCCCCAGCATTTT
NA,TRBJ2-1,TRBD2,TRBV4-1,CASSHLTGAGENEQFF,TGCGCCAGCAGCCACCTTACCGGGGCGGGAGAAAATGAGCAGTTCTTC
few,TRBJ1-6,TRBD1,TRBV6-4,CASVRTGHSPLHF,TGTGCCAGCGTTCGGACAGGCCATTCACCCCTCCACTTT
NA,TRBJ1-1,NA,TRBV20-1,CADNPNTEAFF,TGCGCGGACAACCCGAACACTGAAGCTTTCTTT
NA,TRBJ2-7,TRBD1,TRBV9,CASSAGTGADEQYF,TGTGCCAGCAGCGCCGGGACAGGGGCTGACGAGCAGTACTTC
NA,TRBJ1-2,TRBD1,TRBV11-2,CASSFLRRTGGDLDGYTF,TGTGCCAGCAGCTTCTTGCGAAGGACAGGGGGCGACTTGGATGGCTACACCTTC
NA,TRBJ1-1,NA,TRBV29-1,CSVVLNTEAFF,TGCAGCGTTGTCCTAAACACTGAAGCTTTCTTT
NA,TRBJ2-7,NA,TRBV7-9,CASSPRGATYEQYF,TGTGCCAGCAGCCCCCGGGGAGCAACCTACGAGCAGTACTTC
NA,TRBJ2-3,NA,TRBV4-2,CASSPGNTDTQYF,TGTGCCAGCAGCCCCGGGAATACAGATACGCAGTATTTT